This T cell receptor beta chain derives from a study of CD8+CD57+ T cells in acquired aplastic anemia. Flow cytometry had shown expanded CD8+CD57+ cells in the patients chosen for sequencing. V lost 3 bases, J lost 3 bases, and 14 bases lay in between. The CDR3 spans 15 residues. Germline assignment: CDR1 LNHNV and CDR2 YYDKDF (reference sequence). The template used for profiling TCR beta VDJ and CDR3 was genomic DNA. One entry per CDR3 protein results from TCRdb running MiXCR on the reads. Found here are roughly 150,000 distinct CDR3 sequences, less than 50% of them singletons; the top ten hold 3.2%.

The clonotype comes from a human donor with aplastic anemia. Source material: sorted CD4+, CD8+, or CD8+CD57+ T cells (not recorded which) from PBMCs. The rearrangement links TRBV15 to TRBJ1-1; D not resolved. As DNA, the CDR3 is TGTGCCACCAGCAGGTATAGAAGCGGGGACACTGAAGCTTTCTTT. It is translated as CATSRYRSGDTEAFF.